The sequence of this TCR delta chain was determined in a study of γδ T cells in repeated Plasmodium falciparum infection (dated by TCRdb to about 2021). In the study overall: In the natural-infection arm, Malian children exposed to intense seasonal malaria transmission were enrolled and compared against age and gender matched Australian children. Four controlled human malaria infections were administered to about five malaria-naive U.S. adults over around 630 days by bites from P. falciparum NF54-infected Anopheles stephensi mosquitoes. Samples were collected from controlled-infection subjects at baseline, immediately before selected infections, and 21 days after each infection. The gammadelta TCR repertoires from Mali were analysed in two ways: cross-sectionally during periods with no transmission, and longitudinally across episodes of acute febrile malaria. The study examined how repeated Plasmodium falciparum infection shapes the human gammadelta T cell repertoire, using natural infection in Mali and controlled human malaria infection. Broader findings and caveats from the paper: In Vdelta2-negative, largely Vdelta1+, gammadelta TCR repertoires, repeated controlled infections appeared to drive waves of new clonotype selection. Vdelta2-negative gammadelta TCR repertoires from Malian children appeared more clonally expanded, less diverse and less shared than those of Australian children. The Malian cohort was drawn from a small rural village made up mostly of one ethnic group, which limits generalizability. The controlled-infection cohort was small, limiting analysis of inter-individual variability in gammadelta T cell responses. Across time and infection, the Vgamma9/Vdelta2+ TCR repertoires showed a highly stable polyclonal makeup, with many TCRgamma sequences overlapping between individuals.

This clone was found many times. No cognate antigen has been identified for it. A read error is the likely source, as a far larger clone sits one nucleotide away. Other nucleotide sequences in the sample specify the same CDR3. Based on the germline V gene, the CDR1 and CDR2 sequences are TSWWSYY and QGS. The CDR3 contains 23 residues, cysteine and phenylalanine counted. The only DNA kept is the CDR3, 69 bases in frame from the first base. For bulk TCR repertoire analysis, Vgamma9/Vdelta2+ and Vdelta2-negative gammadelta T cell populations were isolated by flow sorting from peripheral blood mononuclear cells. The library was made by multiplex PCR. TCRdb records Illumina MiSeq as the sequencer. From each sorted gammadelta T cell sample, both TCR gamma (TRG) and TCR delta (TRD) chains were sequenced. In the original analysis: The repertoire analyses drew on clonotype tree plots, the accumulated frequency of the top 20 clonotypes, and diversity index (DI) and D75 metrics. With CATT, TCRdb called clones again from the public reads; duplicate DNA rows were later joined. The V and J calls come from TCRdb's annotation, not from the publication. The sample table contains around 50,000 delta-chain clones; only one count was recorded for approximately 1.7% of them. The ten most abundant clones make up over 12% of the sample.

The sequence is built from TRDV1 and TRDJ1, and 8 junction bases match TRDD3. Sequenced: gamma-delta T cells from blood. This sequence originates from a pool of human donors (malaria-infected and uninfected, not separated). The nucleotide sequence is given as TGTGCTCTTGGGGAACTATTTTCTAAGGATCGGATGGGGGATCCGCCTTACACCGATAAGCTCATCTTT. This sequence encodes CALGELFSKDRMGDPPYTDKLIF.